The 16 T cell receptor beta chains listed next were all sequenced from one sample in a study of blood T cell repertoires in COVID-19. Using immunoSEQ multiplex PCR, the repertoire was profiled, and TCRdb retains in-frame clones only, with some absent. The sample has roughly 43,000 clones; roughly 90% are singletons. The sample was peripheral blood. These receptor sequences come from a man aged 45-60 years with active COVID-19.

This clone has just a few counts. The chain joins TRBV19 to TRBJ1-1; D gene ambiguous. Germline values: CDR1 LNHDA, CDR2 SQIVND (reference sequence). Trimming pared 7 bases from V and 1 base from J, leaving 25 bases between. CDR3 length equals 18 residues. CDR3 sequence: CASKLKPTPRATNTEAFF. Here the CDR3 DNA reads TGTGCCAGTAAGTTGAAACCGACCCCGAGGGCGACGAACACTGAAGCTTTCTTT.

This clone has a single count. The CDR3 here is CASSHGQAYSGNTIYF. The CDR3 DNA reads TGCGCCAGCAGCCACGGACAGGCCTACTCTGGAAACACCATATATTTT. This sequence joins TRBV4-1 and TRBJ1-3, with 7 bases that match TRBD1. This CDR3 contains 16 residues. With 3 bases clipped from V and 0 bases from J, the junction kept 5 bases outside the gene matches. CDR1 MGHRA and CDR2 YSYEKL come from the germline V gene.

The chain employs TRBV21-1 and TRBJ1-4. TRBV21-1 is a pseudogene. The CDR3 is 21 amino acids. CDR3 coding DNA: TGTGCCAGCAGCAAAGAGGGCAGAGGAGCGGGGTCTCATGCAACTAATGAAAAACTGTTTTTT. Protein product: CASSKEGRGAGSHATNEKLFF.

The chain has TRBV30 and TRBJ1-5; D uncertain. The CDR3 extends over 14 amino acids. With 2 bases removed from V and 0 bases from J, the gap between germline ends came to 8 bases. CDR1 is GTSNPN and CDR2 is SVGIG in the germline V gene (reference sequence). The CDR3: CAWSKTYSNQPQHF. CDR3 coding DNA: TGTGCCTGGAGTAAGACTTATAGCAATCAGCCCCAGCATTTT.

The rearrangement joins TRBV29-1 to TRBJ2-7, with D tentatively TRBD1 (6 bases). V was pared by 2 bases and J by 4 bases, with 9 bases between. From germline, CDR1 is SQVTM and CDR2 ANQGSEA. The length of the CDR3 is 12 residues. This CDR3 reads CSVEWGPYEQYF. The CDR3 DNA reads TGCAGCGTTGAATGGGGGCCTTACGAGCAGTACTTC.

The rearrangement links TRBV6-4 to TRBJ1-5; weak D call: TRBD1 (6 bases). This CDR3 comprises 19 residues. Germline-derived CDR1 and CDR2 are MRHNA and SNTAGT. V lost 7 bases and J 0 bases, leaving 25 bases between the germline ends. The CDR3: CASKQKRTVRGYSNQPQHF. The DNA for the CDR3 is TGTGCCAGCAAGCAAAAAAGGACAGTGAGGGGTTATAGCAATCAGCCCCAGCATTTT.

The chain joins TRBV6-8 to TRBJ2-3; possible D gene TRBD2, 6 bases. This CDR3 region has 15 residues. V gave up 2 bases and J gave up 1 base, with 10 bases separating them. CDR1 and CDR2 from the germline V gene are MNHGY and SAAAGT. Written as DNA, the CDR3 is TGTGCCAGCAGTTACCCAATAGCGGGCACAGATACGCAGTATTTT. It codes for CASSYPIAGTDTQYF.

This sequence joins TRBV3-1 (or the pseudogene TRBV3-2) and TRBJ2-1, with 7 bases identical to TRBD2. J lost 9 bases, V lost 4 bases, and 15 bases had no gene match. The germline CDR1 and CDR2 sequences are LGHDT and YNNKEL (reference sequence). This CDR3 region has 16 residues. The CDR3 coding sequence is TGTGCCAGCAGCCGTACCCCGGGGACTCGCGGGGGTGAGCAGTTCTTC. Translation: CASSRTPGTRGGEQFF.

The V and J genes are TRBV21-1 and TRBJ2-1; TRBD2, the table's D call, lacks a check against the DNA. TRBV21-1 has pseudogene status. The CDR3 has 16 amino acids. As DNA, the CDR3 is TGTGCCAGCAGCAAGGCCTTCAGACTAGTCTACAATGAGCAGTTCTTC. Translation: CASSKAFRLVYNEQFF.

The genes are TRBV5-1 and TRBJ1-2; 9 positions match TRBD1. Losses at the gene ends were 5 bases for V and 8 bases for J; bases not matched to a gene: 22. Germline V CDR1 and CDR2: SGHRS, YFSETQ. This CDR3 region has 18 residues. The CDR3 spells CASRWSGTGSFGGEGYTF. The CDR3 nucleotides read TGCGCCAGCAGATGGTCCGGGACAGGGAGCTTCGGAGGTGAGGGCTACACCTTC.

This rearrangement joins TRBV30 to TRBJ1-5; 8 nucleotides align to TRBD1. The germline gives CDR1 GTSNPN, CDR2 SVGIG (reference sequence). There are 14 residues in the CDR3. V shed 2 bases and J 7 bases; nucleotides not matched to a gene: 7. DNA of the CDR3: TGTGCCTGGAGTTTCGGACAGGGCGGGCAGCCCCAGCATTTT. The encoded protein is CAWSFGQGGQPQHF.

The rearrangement uses TRBV5-1 and TRBJ2-1; 7 positions agree with TRBD1. CDR3 size: 15 residues. Germline V lookup: CDR1 SGHRS, CDR2 YFSETQ. V shed 7 bases and J 5 bases; nucleotides not matched to a gene: 12. The CDR3 bases are TGCGCCAGCGAAGGGACAGAAGATTCAAACAATGAGCAGTTCTTC. Protein: CASEGTEDSNNEQFF.

V gene TRBV10-3 combines with J gene TRBJ1-6; 7 bases map to TRBD1. V was pared by 7 bases and J by 7 bases, with 4 bases of the junction left unmatched. The CDR3 extends over 13 amino acids. The germline CDR1 and CDR2 sequences are ENHRY and SYGVKD. This CDR3 reads CAITGTANSPLHF. The CDR3 DNA is TGTGCCATCACCGGGACAGCCAATTCACCCCTCCACTTT.

This rearrangement joins TRBV28 to TRBJ2-2, with D possibly being TRBD1 (6 bases). CDR1 and CDR2 from the germline V gene are MDHEN and SYDVKM. CDR3 length: 16 residues. V was trimmed by 8 bases and J by 6 bases, leaving 22 bases between them. CDR3: CASALQSQGTPGELFF. CDR3 nucleotides: TGTGCCAGCGCACTACAGTCACAGGGAACCCCCGGGGAGCTGTTTTTT.

The CDR3 here is CASGTPNPYGYTF. In DNA form, the CDR3 reads TGTGCCAGCGGGACACCCAACCCCTATGGCTACACCTTC. The chain couples TRBV6-5 to TRBJ1-2, with D perhaps TRBD1 (6 bases). The length of the CDR3 is 13 residues. Trimming stripped 8 bases from V and 4 bases from J, with 14 bases between. The germline CDR1 and CDR2 sequences are MNHEY and SVGAGI.

The chain links TRBV6-5 to TRBJ1-4, with D unresolved. This CDR3 spans 15 amino acids. The germline gives CDR1 MNHEY, CDR2 SVGAGI. The germline V and J ends were trimmed by 1 base and 3 bases, with 9 bases remaining between them. Here the CDR3 DNA reads TGTGCCAGCAGTTACTATGGAGGGTCTAATGAAAAACTGTTTTTT. As protein: CASSYYGGSNEKLFF.